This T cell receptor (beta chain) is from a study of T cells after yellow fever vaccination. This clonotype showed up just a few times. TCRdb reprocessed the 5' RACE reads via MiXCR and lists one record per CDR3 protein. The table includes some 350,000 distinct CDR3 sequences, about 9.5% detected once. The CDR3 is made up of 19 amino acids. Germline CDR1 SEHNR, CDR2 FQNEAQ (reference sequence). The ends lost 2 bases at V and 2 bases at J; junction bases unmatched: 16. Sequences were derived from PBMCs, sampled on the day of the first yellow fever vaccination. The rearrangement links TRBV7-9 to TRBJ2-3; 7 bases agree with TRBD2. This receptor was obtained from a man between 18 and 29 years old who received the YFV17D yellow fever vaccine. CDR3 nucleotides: TGTGCCAGCAGCTTAAGAGGATCCGGACGGGGGGACGACACAGATACGCAGTATTTT. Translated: CASSLRGSGRGDDTDTQYF. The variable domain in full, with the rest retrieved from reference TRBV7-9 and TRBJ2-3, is DTGVSQNPRHKITKRGQNVTFRCDPISEHNRLYWYRQTLGQGPEFLTYFQNEAQLEKSRLLSDRFSAERPKGSFSTLEIQRTEQGDSAMYLCASSLRGSGRGDDTDTQYFGPGTRLTVL.